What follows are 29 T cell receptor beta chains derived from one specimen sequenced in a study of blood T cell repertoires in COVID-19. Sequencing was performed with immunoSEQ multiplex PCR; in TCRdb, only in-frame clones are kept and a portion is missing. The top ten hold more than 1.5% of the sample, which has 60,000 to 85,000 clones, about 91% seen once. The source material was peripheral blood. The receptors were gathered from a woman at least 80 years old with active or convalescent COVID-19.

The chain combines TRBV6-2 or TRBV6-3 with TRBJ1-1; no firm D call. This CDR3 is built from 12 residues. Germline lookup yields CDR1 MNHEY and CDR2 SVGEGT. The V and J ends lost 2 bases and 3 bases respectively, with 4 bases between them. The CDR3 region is CASSYAYTEAFF. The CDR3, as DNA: TGTGCCAGCAGTTACGCGTACACTGAAGCTTTCTTT.

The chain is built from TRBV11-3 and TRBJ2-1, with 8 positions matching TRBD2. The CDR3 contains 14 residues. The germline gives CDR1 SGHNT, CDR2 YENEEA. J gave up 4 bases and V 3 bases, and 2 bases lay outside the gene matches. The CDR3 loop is CASSFSGSYNEQFF. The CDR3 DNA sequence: TGTGCCAGCAGCTTCAGCGGGAGTTACAATGAGCAGTTCTTC.

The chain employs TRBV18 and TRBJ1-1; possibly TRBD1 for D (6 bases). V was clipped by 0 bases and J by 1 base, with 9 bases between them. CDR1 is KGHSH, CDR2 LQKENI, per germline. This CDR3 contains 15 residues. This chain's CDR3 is CASSPPTGQNTEAFF. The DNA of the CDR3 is TGTGCCAGCTCACCACCGACGGGACAGAACACTGAAGCTTTCTTT.

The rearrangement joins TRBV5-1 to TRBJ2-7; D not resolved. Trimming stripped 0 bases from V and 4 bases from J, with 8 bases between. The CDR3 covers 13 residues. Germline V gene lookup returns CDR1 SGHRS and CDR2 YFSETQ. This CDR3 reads CASSLGQNYEQYF. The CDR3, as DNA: TGCGCCAGCAGCTTGGGGCAGAATTACGAGCAGTACTTC.

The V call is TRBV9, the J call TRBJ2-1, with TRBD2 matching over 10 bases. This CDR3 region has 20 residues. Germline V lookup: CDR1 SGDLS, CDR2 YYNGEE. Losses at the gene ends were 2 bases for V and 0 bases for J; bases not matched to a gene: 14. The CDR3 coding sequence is TGTGCCAGCAGCGTCCGTCCCCTAGCGGGAGCCCGCAGCTCCTACAATGAGCAGTTCTTC. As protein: CASSVRPLAGARSSYNEQFF.

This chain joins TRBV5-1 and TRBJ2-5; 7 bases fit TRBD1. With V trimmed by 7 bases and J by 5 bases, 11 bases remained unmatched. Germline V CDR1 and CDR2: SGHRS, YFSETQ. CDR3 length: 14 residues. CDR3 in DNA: TGCGCCAGCTTCGATGGAACCAGGGGGGAGACCCAGTACTTC. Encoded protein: CASFDGTRGETQYF.

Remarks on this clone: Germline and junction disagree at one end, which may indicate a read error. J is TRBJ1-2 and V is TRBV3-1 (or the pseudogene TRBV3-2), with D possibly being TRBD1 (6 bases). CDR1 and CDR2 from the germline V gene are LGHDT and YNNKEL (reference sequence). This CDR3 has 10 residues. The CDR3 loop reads CASSLGHMVF. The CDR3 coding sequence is TGTGCCAGCAGCCTGGGACATATGGTCTTC.

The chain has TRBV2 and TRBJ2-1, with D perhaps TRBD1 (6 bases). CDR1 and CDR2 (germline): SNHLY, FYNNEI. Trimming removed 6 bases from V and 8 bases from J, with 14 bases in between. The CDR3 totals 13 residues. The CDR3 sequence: CASSQGWRDEQFF. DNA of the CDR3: TGTGCCAGCAGCCAGGGGTGGCGGGATGAGCAGTTCTTC. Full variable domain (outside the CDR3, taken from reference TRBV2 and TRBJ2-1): EPEVTQTPSHQVTQMGQEVILRCVPISNHLYFYWYRQILGQKVEFLVSFYNNEISEKSEIFDDQFSVERPDGSNFTLKIRSTKLEDSAMYFCASSQGWRDEQFFGPGTRLTVL.

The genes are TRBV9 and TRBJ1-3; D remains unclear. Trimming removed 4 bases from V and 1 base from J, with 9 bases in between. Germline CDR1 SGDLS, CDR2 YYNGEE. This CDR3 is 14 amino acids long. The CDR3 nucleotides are TGTGCCAGCAGCCTAGACAATTCTGGAAACACCATATATTTT. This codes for CASSLDNSGNTIYF.

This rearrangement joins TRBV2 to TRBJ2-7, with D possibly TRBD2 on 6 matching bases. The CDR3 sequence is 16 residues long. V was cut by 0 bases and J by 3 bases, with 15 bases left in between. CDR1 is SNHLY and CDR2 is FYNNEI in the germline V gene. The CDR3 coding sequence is TGTGCCAGCAGTGAAGCCAGGGACTGGATTTACTACGAGCAGTACTTC. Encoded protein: CASSEARDWIYYEQYF. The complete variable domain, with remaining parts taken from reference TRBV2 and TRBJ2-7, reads EPEVTQTPSHQVTQMGQEVILRCVPISNHLYFYWYRQILGQKVEFLVSFYNNEISEKSEIFDDQFSVERPDGSNFTLKIRSTKLEDSAMYFCASSEARDWIYYEQYFGPGTRLTVT.

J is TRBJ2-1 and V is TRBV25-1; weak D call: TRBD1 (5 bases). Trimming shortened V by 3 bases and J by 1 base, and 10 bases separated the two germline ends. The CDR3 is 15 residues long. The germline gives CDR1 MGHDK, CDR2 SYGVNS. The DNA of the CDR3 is TGTGCCAGCAGTGAGCAGGGTATTTCCTACAATGAGCAGTTCTTC. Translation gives CASSEQGISYNEQFF.

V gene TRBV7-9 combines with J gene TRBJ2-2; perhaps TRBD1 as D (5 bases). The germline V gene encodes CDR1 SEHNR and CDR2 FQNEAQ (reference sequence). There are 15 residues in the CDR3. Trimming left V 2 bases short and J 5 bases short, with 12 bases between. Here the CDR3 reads CASSLQGMVTGELFF. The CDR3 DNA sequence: TGTGCCAGCAGCTTACAGGGTATGGTGACCGGGGAGCTGTTTTTT.

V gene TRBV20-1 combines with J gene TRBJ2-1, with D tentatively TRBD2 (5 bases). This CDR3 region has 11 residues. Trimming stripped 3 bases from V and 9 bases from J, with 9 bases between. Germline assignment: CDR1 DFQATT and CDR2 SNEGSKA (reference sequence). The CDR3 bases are TGCAGTGCTAGTAGGACTGGTGAGCAGTTCTTC. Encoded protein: CSASRTGEQFF.

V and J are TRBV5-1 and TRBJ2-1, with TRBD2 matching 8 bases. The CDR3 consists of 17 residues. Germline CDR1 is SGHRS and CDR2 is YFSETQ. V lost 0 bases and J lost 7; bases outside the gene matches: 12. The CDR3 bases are TGCGCCAGCAGCTTGGTGGCGGCGACTAGCGTTTGGAATGAGCAGTTCTTC. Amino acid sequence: CASSLVAATSVWNEQFF.

CDR3 sequence reads: CASSLRDYTEAFF. Written as DNA, the CDR3 is TGTGCCAGCAGTTTACGGGACTATACTGAAGCTTTCTTT. The chain uses TRBV28 and TRBJ1-1; the D gene is possibly TRBD1 (5 bases). In germline, CDR1 is MDHEN, CDR2 SYDVKM. The CDR3 runs 13 residues. Trimming stripped 2 bases from V and 5 bases from J, with 9 bases between.

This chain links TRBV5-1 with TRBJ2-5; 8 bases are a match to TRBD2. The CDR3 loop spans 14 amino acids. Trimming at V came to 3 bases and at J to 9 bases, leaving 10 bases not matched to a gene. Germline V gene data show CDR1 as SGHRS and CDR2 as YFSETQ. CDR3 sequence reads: CASSSAGALRAQYF. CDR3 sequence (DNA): TGCGCCAGCAGCTCAGCGGGGGCCCTTAGAGCCCAGTACTTC.

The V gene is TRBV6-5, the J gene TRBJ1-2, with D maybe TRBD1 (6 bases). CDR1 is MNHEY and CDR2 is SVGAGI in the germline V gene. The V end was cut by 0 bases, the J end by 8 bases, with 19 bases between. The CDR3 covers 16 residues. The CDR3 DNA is TGTGCCAGCAGTTACTCGACTGTCAGGGGCGCCGGGGGCTACACCTTC. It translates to CASSYSTVRGAGGYTF.

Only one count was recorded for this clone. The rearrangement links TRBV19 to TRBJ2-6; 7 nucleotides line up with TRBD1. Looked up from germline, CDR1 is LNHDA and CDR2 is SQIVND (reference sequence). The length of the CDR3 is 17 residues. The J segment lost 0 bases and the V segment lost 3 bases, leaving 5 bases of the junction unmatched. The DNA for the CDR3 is TGTGCCAGTAGTATGATTGGACAGGTCTCTGGGGCCAACGTCCTGACTTTC. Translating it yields CASSMIGQVSGANVLTF.

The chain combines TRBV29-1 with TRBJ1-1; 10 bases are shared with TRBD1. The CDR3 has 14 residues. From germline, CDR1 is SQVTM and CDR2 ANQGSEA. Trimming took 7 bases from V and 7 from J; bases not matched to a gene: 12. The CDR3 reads CSAFGTGVISEAFF. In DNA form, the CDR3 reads TGCAGCGCCTTTGGGACAGGGGTTATTAGTGAAGCTTTCTTT.

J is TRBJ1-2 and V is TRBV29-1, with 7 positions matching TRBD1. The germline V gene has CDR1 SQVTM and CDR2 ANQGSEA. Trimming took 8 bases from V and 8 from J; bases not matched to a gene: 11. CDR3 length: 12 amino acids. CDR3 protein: CSSWTGPLGYTF. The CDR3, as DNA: TGCAGCTCTTGGACAGGACCTTTGGGCTACACCTTC.

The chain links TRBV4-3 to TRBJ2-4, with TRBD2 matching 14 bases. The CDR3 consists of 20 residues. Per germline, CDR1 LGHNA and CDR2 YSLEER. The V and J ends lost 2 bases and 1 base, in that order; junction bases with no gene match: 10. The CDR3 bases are TGCGCCAGCAGCCAAACCCTGGGACTAGCGGGAGCCAGTGCCAAAAACATTCAGTACTTC. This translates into CASSQTLGLAGASAKNIQYF.

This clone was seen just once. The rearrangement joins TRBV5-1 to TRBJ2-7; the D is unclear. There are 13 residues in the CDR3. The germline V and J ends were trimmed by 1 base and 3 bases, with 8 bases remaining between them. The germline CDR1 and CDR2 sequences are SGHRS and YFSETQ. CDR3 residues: CASSLNPSYEQYF. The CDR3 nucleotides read TGCGCCAGCAGCTTGAATCCCAGCTACGAGCAGTACTTC.

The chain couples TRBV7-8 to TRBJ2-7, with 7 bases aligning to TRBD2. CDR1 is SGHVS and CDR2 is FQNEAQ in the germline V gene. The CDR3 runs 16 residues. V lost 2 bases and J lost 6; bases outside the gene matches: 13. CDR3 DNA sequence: TGTGCCAGCAGCTTAAGTAGGACTAGTGTCTCTCGCGAGCAGTACTTC. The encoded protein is CASSLSRTSVSREQYF.

The CDR3 is CASSQALRGAYEQYF. The CDR3 nucleotides are TGTGCCAGCAGCCAAGCCCTCAGGGGCGCCTACGAGCAGTACTTC. The chain uses TRBV4-2 and TRBJ2-7; D is perhaps TRBD1 (6 bases). This CDR3 has 15 residues. CDR1 and CDR2 (germline): LGHNA, YNFKEQ. V dropped 1 base and J dropped 2 bases, with 12 bases sitting between them.

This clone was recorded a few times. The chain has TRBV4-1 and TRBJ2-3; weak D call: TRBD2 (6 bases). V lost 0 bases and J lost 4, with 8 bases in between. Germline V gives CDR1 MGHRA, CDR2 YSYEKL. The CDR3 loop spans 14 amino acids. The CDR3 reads CASSQERRADTQYF. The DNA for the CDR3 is TGCGCCAGCAGCCAAGAGCGGAGGGCAGATACGCAGTATTTT.

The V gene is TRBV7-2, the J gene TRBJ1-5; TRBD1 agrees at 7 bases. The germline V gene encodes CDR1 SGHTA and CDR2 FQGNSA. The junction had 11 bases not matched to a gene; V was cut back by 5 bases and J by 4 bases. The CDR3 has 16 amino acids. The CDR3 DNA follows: TGTGCCAGCAGCCCAGGGGGGTCCGCCTTGAATCAGCCCCAGCATTTT. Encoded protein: CASSPGGSALNQPQHF. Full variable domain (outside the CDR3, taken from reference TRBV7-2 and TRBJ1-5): GAGVSQSPSNKVTEKGKDVELRCDPISGHTALYWYRQSLGQGLEFLIYFQGNSAPDKSGLPSDRFSAERTGGSVSTLTIQRTQQEDSAVYLCASSPGGSALNQPQHFGDGTRLSIL.

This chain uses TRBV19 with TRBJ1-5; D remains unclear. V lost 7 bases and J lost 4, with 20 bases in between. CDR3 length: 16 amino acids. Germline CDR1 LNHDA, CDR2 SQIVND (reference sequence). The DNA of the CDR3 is TGTGCCAGTACCGTGGAGGGCGGAAGAACTAATCAGCCCCAGCATTTT. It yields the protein CASTVEGGRTNQPQHF.

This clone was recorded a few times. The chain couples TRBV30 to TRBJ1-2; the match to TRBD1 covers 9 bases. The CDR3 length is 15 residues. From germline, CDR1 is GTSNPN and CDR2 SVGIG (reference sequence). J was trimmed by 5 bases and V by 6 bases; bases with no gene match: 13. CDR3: CACAGTGTVYYGYTF. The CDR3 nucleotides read TGTGCCTGTGCGGGGACAGGGACCGTTTATTATGGCTACACCTTC.

The CDR3 sequence: CASSQALAGNTIYF. The CDR3 coding sequence is TGTGCCAGCAGCCAAGCCCTAGCTGGAAACACCATATATTTT. This chain uses TRBV3-1 (or the pseudogene TRBV3-2) with TRBJ1-3, with D hard to call. The CDR3 covers 14 residues. Germline assignment: CDR1 LGHDT and CDR2 YNNKEL (reference sequence). With 1 base removed from V and 2 bases from J, the gap between germline ends came to 6 bases.